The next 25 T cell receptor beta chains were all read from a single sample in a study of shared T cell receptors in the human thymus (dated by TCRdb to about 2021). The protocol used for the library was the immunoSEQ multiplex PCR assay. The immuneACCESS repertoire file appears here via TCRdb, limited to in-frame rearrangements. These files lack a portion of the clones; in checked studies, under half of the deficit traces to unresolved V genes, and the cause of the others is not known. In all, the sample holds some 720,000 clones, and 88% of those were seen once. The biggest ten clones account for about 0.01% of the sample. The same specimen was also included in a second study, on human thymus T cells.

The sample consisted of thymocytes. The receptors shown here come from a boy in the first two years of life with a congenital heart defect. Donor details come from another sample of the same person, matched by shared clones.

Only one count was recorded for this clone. This CDR3 reads CASSVSIRCGTQYF. Written as DNA, the CDR3 is TGTGCCAGCAGCGTATCAATTCGGTGTGGGACCCAGTACTTC. J is TRBJ2-5 and V is TRBV9; no clear D. Germline assignment: CDR1 SGDLS and CDR2 YYNGEE. V lost 1 base and J lost 7, with 14 bases in between. The CDR3 loop spans 14 amino acids.

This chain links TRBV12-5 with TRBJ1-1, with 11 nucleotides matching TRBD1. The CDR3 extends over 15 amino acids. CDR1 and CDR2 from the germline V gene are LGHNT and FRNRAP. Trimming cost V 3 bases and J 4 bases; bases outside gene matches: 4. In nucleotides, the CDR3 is TGTGCTAGTGGTTTCCGTGGGACAGGGGGCACTGAAGCTTTCTTT. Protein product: CASGFRGTGGTEAFF.

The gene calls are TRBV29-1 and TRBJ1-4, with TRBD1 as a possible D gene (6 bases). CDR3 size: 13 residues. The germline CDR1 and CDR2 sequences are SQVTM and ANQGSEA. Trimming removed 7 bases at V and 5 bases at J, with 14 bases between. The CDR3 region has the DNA TGCAGCGCCGAGGGGGGGAGGAATGAAAAACTGTTTTTT. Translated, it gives CSAEGGRNEKLFF.

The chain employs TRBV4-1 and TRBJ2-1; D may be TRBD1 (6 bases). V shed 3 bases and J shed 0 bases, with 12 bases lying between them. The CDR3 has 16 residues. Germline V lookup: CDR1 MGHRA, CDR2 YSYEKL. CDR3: CASSHLGAISYNEQFF. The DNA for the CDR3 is TGCGCCAGCAGCCATCTGGGGGCTATCTCCTACAATGAGCAGTTCTTC.

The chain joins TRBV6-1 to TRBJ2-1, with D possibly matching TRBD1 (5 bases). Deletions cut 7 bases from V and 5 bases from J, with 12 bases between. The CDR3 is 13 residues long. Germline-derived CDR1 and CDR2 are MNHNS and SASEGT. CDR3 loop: CASITTENNEQFF. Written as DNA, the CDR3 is TGTGCCAGCATTACGACAGAAAACAATGAGCAGTTCTTC.

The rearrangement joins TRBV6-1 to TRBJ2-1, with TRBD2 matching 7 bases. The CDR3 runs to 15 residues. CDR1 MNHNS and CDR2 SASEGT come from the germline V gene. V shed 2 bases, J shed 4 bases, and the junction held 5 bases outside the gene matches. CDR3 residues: CASSERSSGYNEQFF. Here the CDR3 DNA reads TGTGCCAGCAGTGAAAGGTCTAGCGGATACAATGAGCAGTTCTTC.

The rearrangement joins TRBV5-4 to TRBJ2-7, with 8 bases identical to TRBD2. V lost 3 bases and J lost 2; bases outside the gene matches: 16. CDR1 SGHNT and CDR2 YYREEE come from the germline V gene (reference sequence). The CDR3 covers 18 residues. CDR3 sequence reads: CASSSDVGSSGSPYEQYF. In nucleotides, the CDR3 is TGTGCCAGCAGCTCGGACGTCGGATCTAGCGGGTCTCCCTACGAGCAGTACTTC.

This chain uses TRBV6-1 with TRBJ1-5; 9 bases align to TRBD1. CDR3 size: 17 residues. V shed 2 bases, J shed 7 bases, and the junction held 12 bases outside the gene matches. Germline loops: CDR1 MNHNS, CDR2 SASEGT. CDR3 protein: CASSEFLKDRGKQPQHF. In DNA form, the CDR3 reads TGTGCCAGCAGTGAATTTCTGAAGGACAGGGGAAAACAGCCCCAGCATTTT.

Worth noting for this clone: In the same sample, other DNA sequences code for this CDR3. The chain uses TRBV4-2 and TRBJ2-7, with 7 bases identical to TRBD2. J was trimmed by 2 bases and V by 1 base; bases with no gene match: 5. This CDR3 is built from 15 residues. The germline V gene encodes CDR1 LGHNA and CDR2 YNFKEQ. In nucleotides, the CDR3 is TGTGCCAGCAGCCAAGTAACCGCGGGAGCCTACGAGCAGTACTTC. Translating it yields CASSQVTAGAYEQYF.

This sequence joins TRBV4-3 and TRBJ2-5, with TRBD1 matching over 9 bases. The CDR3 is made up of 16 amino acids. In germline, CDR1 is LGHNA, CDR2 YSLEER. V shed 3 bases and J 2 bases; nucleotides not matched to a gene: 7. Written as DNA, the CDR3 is TGCGCCAGCAGCCAGGACACAGGGGGCAGGCAAGAGACCCAGTACTTC. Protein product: CASSQDTGGRQETQYF.

The CDR3 is CASSLIGLAGAWNEQFF. Written as DNA, the CDR3 is TGTGCCAGCAGCTTAATCGGACTAGCGGGAGCCTGGAATGAGCAGTTCTTC. V is TRBV11-1 and J is TRBJ2-1; 13 nucleotides agree with TRBD2. V was pared by 2 bases and J by 7 bases, with 8 bases of the junction left unmatched. Germline V gene sequence: CDR1 SGHAT, CDR2 FQDESV (reference sequence). The CDR3 contains 17 residues. Based on the CDR3 plus reference TRBV11-1 and TRBJ2-1, the full variable domain is EAEVAQSPRYKITEKSQAVAFWCDPISGHATLYWYRQILGQGPELLVQFQDESVVDDSQLPKDRFSAERLKGVDSTLKIQPAELGDSAMYLCASSLIGLAGAWNEQFFGPGTRLTVL.

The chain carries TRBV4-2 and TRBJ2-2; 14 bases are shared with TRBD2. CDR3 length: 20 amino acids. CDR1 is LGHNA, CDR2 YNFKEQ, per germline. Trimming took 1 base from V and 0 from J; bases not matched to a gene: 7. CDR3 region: CASSQASTSGRAPNTGELFF. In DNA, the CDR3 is TGTGCCAGCAGCCAAGCATCGACTAGCGGGAGGGCCCCGAACACCGGGGAGCTGTTTTTT.

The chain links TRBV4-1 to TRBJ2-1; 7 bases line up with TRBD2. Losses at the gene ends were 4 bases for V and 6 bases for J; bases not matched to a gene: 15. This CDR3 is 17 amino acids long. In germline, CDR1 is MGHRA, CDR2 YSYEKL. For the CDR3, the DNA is TGCGCCAGCAGCCCATCGGACCATACTAGCGCAATCAATGAGCAGTTCTTC. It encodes CASSPSDHTSAINEQFF.

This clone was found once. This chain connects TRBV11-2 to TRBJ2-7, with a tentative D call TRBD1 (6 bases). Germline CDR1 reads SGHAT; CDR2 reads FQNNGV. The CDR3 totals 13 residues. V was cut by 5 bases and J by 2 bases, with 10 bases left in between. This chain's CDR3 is CASSTGHTYEQYF. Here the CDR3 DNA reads TGTGCCAGCAGCACGGGACACACCTACGAGCAGTACTTC.

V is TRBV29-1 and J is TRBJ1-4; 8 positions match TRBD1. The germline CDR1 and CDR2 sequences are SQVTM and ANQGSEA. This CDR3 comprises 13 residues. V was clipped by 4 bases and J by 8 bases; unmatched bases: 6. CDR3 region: CSVGGQGWEKLFF. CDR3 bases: TGCAGCGTTGGAGGACAGGGATGGGAAAAACTGTTTTTT. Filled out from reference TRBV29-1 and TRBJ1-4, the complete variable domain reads SAVISQKPSRDICQRGTSLTIQCQVDSQVTMMFWYRQQPGQSLTLIATANQGSEATYESGFVIDKFPISRPNLTFSTLTVSNMSPEDSSIYLCSVGGQGWEKLFFGSGTQLSVL.

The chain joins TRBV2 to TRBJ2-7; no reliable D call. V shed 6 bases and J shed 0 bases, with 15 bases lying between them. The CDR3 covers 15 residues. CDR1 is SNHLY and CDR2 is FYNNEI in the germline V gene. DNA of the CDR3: TGTGCCAGCAGCCTGAGCTCGGCTAGCTCCTACGAGCAGTACTTC. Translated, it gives CASSLSSASSYEQYF.

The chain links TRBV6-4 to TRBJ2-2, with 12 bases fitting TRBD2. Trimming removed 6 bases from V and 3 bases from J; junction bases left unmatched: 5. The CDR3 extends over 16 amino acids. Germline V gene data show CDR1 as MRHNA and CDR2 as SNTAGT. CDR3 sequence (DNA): TGTGCCAGCAGACAACTAGCGGGAGGTCACACCGGGGAGCTGTTTTTT. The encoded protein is CASRQLAGGHTGELFF.

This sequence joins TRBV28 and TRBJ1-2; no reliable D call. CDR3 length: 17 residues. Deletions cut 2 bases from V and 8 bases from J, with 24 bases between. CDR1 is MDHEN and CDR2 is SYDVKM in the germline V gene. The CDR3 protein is CASSLEGVKRALEGYTF. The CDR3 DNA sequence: TGTGCCAGCAGTTTAGAAGGTGTAAAGAGGGCGCTGGAGGGCTACACCTTC.

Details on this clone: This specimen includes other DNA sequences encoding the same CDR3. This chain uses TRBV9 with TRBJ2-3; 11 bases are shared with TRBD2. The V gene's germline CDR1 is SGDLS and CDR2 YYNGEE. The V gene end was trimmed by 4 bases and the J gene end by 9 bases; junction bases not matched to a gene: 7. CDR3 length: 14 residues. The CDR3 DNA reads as TGTGCCAGCAGCACCGGGACTAGCGGAGACACGCAGTATTTT. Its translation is CASSTGTSGDTQYF.

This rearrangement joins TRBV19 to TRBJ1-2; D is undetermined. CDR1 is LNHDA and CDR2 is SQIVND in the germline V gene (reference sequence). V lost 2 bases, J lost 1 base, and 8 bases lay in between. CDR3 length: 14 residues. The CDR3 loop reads CASSILEINYGYTF. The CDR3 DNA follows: TGTGCCAGTAGTATATTAGAAATTAACTATGGCTACACCTTC.

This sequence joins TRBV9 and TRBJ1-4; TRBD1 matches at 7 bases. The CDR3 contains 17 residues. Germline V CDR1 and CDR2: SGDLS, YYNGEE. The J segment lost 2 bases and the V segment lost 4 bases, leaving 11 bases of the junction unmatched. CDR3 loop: CASSPRQGLSTNEKLFF. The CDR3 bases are TGTGCCAGCAGCCCCAGACAGGGACTCTCGACTAATGAAAAACTGTTTTTT.

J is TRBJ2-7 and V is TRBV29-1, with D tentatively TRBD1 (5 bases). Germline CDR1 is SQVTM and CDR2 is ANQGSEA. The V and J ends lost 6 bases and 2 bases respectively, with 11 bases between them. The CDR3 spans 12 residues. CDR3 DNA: TGCAGCGTCAAACCGACAGCCTACGAGCAGTACTTC. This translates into CSVKPTAYEQYF.

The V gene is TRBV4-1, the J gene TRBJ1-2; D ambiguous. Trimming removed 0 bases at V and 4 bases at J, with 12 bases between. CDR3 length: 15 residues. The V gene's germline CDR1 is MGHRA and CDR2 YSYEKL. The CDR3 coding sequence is TGCGCCAGCAGCCAAGATAGGAGCTTTGGCTATGGCTACACCTTC. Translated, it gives CASSQDRSFGYGYTF.

Written as DNA, the CDR3 is TGTGCCAGCAGTGTAAGTGAGGCGGGAGGTACCTACGAGCAGTACTTC. Protein: CASSVSEAGGTYEQYF. The rearrangement uses TRBV2 and TRBJ2-7; 8 bases match TRBD2. The CDR3 totals 16 residues. Losses at the gene ends were 4 bases for V and 2 bases for J; bases not matched to a gene: 10. The germline gives CDR1 SNHLY, CDR2 FYNNEI.

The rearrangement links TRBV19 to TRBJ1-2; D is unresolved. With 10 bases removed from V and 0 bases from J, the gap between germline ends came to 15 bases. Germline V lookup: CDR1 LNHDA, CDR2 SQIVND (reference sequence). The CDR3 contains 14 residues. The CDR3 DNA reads TGTGCCATGATGGGGAAGGGAGCTAACTATGGCTACACCTTC. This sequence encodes CAMMGKGANYGYTF.